The entry below describes one T cell receptor beta chain. This clone has a single count. No antigen is known for it. There are no base qualities to consult, and no much larger clone falls within one base. The cohort consisted of approximately 670 healthy bone marrow donors. At the time of sampling, all cohort members were nominally healthy, though unrecorded immune exposures were likely present. The donor was CMV seronegative and belonged to the group of around 350 seronegative cohort members. A peripheral blood sample was collected from each donor, and TCR beta sequencing was performed on peripheral blood mononuclear cells. The Qiagen DNeasy Blood Extraction Kit was used to extract genomic DNA from the blood cell samples. This sample is part of a study of cytomegalovirus exposure and HLA in healthy donors (dated by TCRdb to 2017 to 2019). About the investigation overall: According to an earlier analysis of 450 to 650 of the donors, roughly 180 million T cells yielded 95 million to 140 million unique TCR beta sequences and more than 250 Gb of sequence data. An early release that covered 640 HLA-typed donors contained approximately 290 gigabases of sequencing data and 80 million or so unique TCR sequences. Of the 398 genotyped donors, roughly 85% fell in the genetic ancestry cluster associated with self-reported Caucasian donors. The study aimed to test whether cataloging public T cell receptors could reveal signatures of past pathogen exposure. Using immunosequencing, the study profiled T cell repertoires from about 650 subjects and related those repertoires to cytomegalovirus serostatus. In addition to the first cohort of roughly 700 subjects, a separate validation cohort of approximately 130 different subjects was used. The study combined high-throughput TCR immunosequencing, statistical association of individual TCRs with disease status, and machine learning to predict cytomegalovirus infection status. To study patterns of TCR occurrence, a later analysis re-analyzed previously published TCR beta repertoires from 650 to 750 donors and added high-resolution HLA genotyping. Rather than using new phenotypic data, the later analysis identified candidate immune exposures from TCR beta sequences and from how often those sequences occurred across donors. To decide whether each TCR beta V gene segment behaved as functional or pseudogenic, an earlier analysis of 587 of the donors relied on high-throughput TCR beta sequencing. Alongside the repertoire data, information on donor age, sex, ethnicity and CMV serostatus was compiled. A later genetic analysis took genome-wide SNP genotypes for about three fifths of the 666 donors and used that subset as a discovery cohort. All discovery cohort repertoires had been generated using a single sequencing platform. HLA typing covered class I and class II loci at four-digit resolution. Typing coverage differed by locus: A, B, C, DRB1 and DQB1 were typed in roughly 620-640 donors, DQA1 in roughly 510, DPA1 in some 600, and DPB1 in around 490. Because of strong linkage in the cohort, five DR-DQ haplotypes were treated as single units for association and clustering. Across 398 genotyped donors of the cohort, an average of about 240,000 unique TCR beta nucleotide sequences per donor were sequenced, and 15% to 20% of those sequences were non-productive.

The full study reports these points: A later analysis found that HLA-associated TCR beta chains were more clonally expanded and had lower generation probabilities than equally common non-associated chains. This cohort had only TCR beta chains sequenced, and the lack of alpha or paired-chain data limited which features could be detected. Sequencing depth was assumed to be roughly uniform across donors in the presence/absence analyses, though that assumption may not hold. In vitro tests confirmed that three of the cytomegalovirus-associated TCR beta chains recognize cytomegalovirus antigens. Some 16 rarely observed V segments, including chromosome 9 orphons, were excluded from the earlier analysis of about 500 of the donors because counts were too low. A total of some 180 TCR beta chains were listed by the study as associated with cytomegalovirus. The sequencing pipeline was judged likely to have produced a cluster of highly shared sequence variants as a technical artifact. A later analysis found that most CMV-associated TCR beta chains appeared HLA-restricted, with HLA associations seemingly driven largely by CMV exposure. Immune exposure information for the cohort was limited to CMV serostatus. It was suggested by the authors that the approach could potentially be generalized to other disease states and immunological phenotypes. In an earlier analysis of about 600 of the donors, most TCR beta V segments appeared in productive rearrangements about 87% or about 30% of the time, broadly matching IMGT annotations. A later analysis associated around 16,000 TCR beta sequences with specific HLA alleles at a false discovery rate of 0.05. In a later genetic analysis, a missense DCLRE1C variant was associated with V-gene and J-gene trimming of TCR beta chains, and the association was replicated in an independent cohort. In a later analysis, several top co-occurrence clusters were reported to appear linked to parvovirus B19, influenza, CMV and Epstein-Barr virus. In a later analysis, the rate of TCR association differed among HLA loci, with DRB1 alleles having the most associated TCRs and HLA-C alleles having the fewest. Correlated functional status among segregating V segments might be attributable to linkage disequilibrium, but an unknown experimental factor could not be ruled out. Because HLA typing was unavailable for some donors at each locus, only the typed subset was used in association tests. Some IMGT-functional V segments, including TRBV6-2 and TRBV6-3, could not be told apart with the 87-base-pair reads, so those segments were excluded. The classifier was reported to diagnose cytomegalovirus status with high specificity and sensitivity in both the original and validation cohorts. A further reported finding was that TCR beta sequences accurately predicted the HLA-A and HLA-B alleles for most subjects in the first cohort. Assigning TCR associations to individual alleles was difficult when HLA alleles, especially DR and DQ, strongly co-occurred. Most TCR sequences were observed very rarely across donors, whereas some public TCRs were present in many individuals. In a later genetic analysis, fewer N-insertions in productive TCRs were reported among donors in an Asian-associated ancestry cluster than the approximately 670-donor mean.

CDR3 length: 16 amino acids, cysteine to phenylalanine. Only the CDR3 region is kept as DNA, spanning 48 bases read in frame from base 1. Per the germline V gene, KGHSH is the CDR1 and LQKENI is the CDR2. V gives up 4 bases and J gives up 1 base, and the segment between their germline ends measures 13 bases. The method was the immunoSEQ multiplex PCR assay. For the multiplex PCR, a mixture combining 60 forward primers for TCR Vbeta segments and 13 reverse primers for TCR Jbeta segments was used. The CDR3 region of rearranged TCR beta genes was amplified from genomic DNA by a multiplex PCR assay. The amplified TCR beta libraries were sequenced on the Illumina HiSeq System as 87-base-pair reads. The authors' analysis ran thus. A later analysis counted tens of millions of unique TCR beta chains across the 550 to 800 repertoires, and 10 million to 11 million of these chains were shared by at least two donors. A nearest-neighbor algorithm error-corrected the raw reads and collapsed the reads into unique sequences, merging closely related sequences to remove PCR and sequencing errors. CDR3 sequences were aligned to IMGT reference sequences to assign V, D and J gene segments. For a sequence to be retained, a match of at least six nucleotides was required to both a V gene segment and a J gene segment. Rearrangements were classified as productive when the CDR3 lacked stop codons and remained in frame with V and J, and all other rearrangements were classified as non-productive. CDR3 was defined according to IMGT convention as the region running from the second conserved V-encoded cysteine to the conserved J-encoded phenylalanine. Sequences without an unambiguous match to a single V gene segment were excluded from the earlier analysis of 587 of the donors. An earlier analysis of approximately 590 of the donors called V segments functional above 56.7% productive rearrangements and segregating when the between-donor standard deviation exceeded 5%. To diagnose cytomegalovirus status from the catalog of TCR beta chain sequences, a statistical classification framework was built. In a later analysis, TCR nucleotide sequences were compared against IMGT/GENE-DB human TR gene sequences so that V and J genes could be assigned. A later analysis assigned CDR3 sequences and most-parsimonious VDJ recombination scenarios with the TCRdist pipeline. In a later analysis, each TCR beta chain was defined by its CDR3 amino acid sequence together with its V-gene family, and reads without a unique V-gene family were excluded. As a way to deal with suspected cross-contamination and a sequencing artifact, a later analysis dropped over 550 nucleotide sequences that were highly shared and had low generation probability. For each public chain, a later analysis derived a clonal expansion index from normalized ranks of inferred template counts within each repertoire. In a later analysis, generation probabilities were computed with a VDJ recombination model fitted to out-of-frame rearrangements, and the resulting probabilities were checked against IGoR. Hypergeometric tests were used in a later analysis to score TCR-TCR, TCR-HLA and TCR-CMV co-occurrence, with a repertoire-size bias correction applied to the TCR pairs. To estimate false discovery rates, a later analysis permuted the HLA or CMV assignments 20 times. In a later analysis, co-occurring TCRs were grouped with DBSCAN, and TCRdist sequence similarity was added when clustering was performed within HLA-allele-positive subsets. For co-occurrence clustering, repertoires with fewer than 30,000 or more than 120,000 public chains were excluded, along with five or six repertoires with anomalous nucleotide sharing. Entries here come from immuneACCESS through TCRdb and include only in-frame sequences with V and J called. Some clones fail to appear in such tables; in the studies checked, an unresolved V gene covers under half of the shortfall, and the cause of the remainder is unknown. D and trimming were read from the DNA, whereas the V and J calls and clone size are those reported in that table. The sample table contains 140,000 to 150,000 clones; only one count was recorded for roughly 80% of them. The ten top clones hold roughly 3.4% of the sample.

The sample consisted of PBMCs. The chain joins TRBV18 to TRBJ2-2, with TRBD2 tentatively as D gene (6 bases match). The clonotype originates from a male donor in good health and CMV-seronegative. The sequenced DNA is TGTGCCAGCTCACGGAAGGGACTGCAGAACACCGGGGAGCTGTTTTTT. It translates as CASSRKGLQNTGELFF.